This TCR beta chain is from a study of blood T cell repertoires in COVID-19. Study as a whole: Sites across the United States, Italy and Spain contributed samples from acute and convalescent COVID-19. The analysed material was cDNA or gDNA that came from T cells, B-cell-depleted T cells, or PBMCs.

The CDR3 extends over 13 amino acids. The ends lost 10 bases at V and 7 bases at J; junction bases unmatched: 12. Germline V gives CDR1 MNHEY, CDR2 SVGAGI. In this sample, this clone turned up once. Authors' processing steps: By means of reference gene primer amplification, nucleated cell counts were estimated. Profiled with immunoSEQ multiplex PCR; TCRdb holds only in-frame clones, not every one. The DNA gave D and trimming, while V, J and clone size come from that table. The top ten hold under 8.5% of the sample, which has some 220,000 clones, around three quarters seen once. Input material: peripheral blood. This chain connects TRBV6-5 to TRBJ1-2; 7 bases fit TRBD1. The receptor was isolated from an older woman with acute or convalescent COVID-19. CDR3 DNA sequence: TGTGCCACCTCGCGGAAGGGGGCTGGTGGCTACACCTTC. It encodes CATSRKGAGGYTF.